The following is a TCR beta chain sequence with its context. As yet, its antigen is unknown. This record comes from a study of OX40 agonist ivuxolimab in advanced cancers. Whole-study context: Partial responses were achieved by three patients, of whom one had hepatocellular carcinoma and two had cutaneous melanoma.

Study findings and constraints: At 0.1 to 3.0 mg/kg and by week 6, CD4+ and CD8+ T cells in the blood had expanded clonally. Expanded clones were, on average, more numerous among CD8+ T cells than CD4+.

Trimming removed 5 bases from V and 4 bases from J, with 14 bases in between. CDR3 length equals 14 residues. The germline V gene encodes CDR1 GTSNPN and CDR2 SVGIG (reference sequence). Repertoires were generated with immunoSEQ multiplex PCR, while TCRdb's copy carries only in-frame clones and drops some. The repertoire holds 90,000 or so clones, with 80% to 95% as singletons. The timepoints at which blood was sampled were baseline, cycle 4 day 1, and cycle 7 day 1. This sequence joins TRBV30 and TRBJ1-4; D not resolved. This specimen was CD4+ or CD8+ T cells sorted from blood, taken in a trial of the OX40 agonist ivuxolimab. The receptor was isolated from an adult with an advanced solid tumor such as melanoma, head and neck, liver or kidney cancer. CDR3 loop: CAWESQSDNEKLFF. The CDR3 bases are TGTGCCTGGGAATCTCAGTCCGATAATGAAAAACTGTTTTTT.